This T cell receptor (beta chain) derives from a study of identical twins. Addition of a universal primer site occurred through template switching, and cDNA carried unique molecular identifiers. MiXCR was run by TCRdb on the 5' RACE reads, yielding one entry per CDR3 protein. Counted here are 450,000 or so distinct CDR3 sequences, 14% occurring once; the ten biggest clones make up roughly 0.56%. Whole-study findings and limits: Twin pairs had excess sharing that was weaker in beta out-of-frame sequences. Memory repertoires showed no such pattern, whereas abundant cord blood beta clonotypes carried fewer insertions.

Each donor was a healthy Caucasian. This clonotype has more than one count but fewer than ten. No antigen is known for it. V trimming: 5 bases; J trimming: 0 bases; junction bases outside the gene matches: 4. This CDR3 is 16 amino acids long. In germline, CDR1 is SGHTA, CDR2 FQGTGA. These data are also associated with another study on yellow fever vaccine responses in identical twins.

V and J are TRBV7-3 and TRBJ2-3, with 11 nucleotides matching TRBD2. The sequence derives from a woman aged 18-29 years in good health. Source material: CD4+ T cells sorted from blood. The CDR3 loop reads CASSARLAGSTDTQYF. For the CDR3, the DNA is TGTGCCAGCAGCGCCCGACTAGCGGGGAGCACAGATACGCAGTATTTT.